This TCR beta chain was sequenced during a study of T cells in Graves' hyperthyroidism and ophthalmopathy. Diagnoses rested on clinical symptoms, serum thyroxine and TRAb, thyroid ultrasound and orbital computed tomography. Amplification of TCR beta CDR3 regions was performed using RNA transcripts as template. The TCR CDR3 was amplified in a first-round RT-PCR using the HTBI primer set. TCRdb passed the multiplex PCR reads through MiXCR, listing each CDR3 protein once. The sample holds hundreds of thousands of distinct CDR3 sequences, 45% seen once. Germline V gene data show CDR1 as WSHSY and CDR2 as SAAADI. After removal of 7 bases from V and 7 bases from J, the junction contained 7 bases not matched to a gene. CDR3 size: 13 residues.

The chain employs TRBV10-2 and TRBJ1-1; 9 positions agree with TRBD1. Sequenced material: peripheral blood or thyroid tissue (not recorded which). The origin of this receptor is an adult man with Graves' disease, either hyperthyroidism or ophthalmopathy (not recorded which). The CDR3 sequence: CASTPTGGGEAFF. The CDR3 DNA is TGCGCCAGCACCCCGACAGGGGGAGGTGAAGCTTTCTTT.